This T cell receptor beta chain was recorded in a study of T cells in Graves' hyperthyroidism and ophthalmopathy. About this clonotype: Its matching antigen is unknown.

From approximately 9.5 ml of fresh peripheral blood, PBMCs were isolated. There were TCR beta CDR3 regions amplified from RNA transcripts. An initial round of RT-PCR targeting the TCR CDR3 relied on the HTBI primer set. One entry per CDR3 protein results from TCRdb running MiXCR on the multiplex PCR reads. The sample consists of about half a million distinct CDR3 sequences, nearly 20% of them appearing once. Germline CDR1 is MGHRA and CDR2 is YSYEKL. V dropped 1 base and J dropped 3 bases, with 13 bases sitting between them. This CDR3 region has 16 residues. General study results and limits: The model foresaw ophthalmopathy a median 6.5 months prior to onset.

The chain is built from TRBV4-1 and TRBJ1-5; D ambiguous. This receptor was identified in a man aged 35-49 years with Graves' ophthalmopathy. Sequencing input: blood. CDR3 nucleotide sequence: TGCGCCAGCAGCCAAGGTGACACCTTCTACAATCAGCCCCAGCATTTT. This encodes CASSQGDTFYNQPQHF.